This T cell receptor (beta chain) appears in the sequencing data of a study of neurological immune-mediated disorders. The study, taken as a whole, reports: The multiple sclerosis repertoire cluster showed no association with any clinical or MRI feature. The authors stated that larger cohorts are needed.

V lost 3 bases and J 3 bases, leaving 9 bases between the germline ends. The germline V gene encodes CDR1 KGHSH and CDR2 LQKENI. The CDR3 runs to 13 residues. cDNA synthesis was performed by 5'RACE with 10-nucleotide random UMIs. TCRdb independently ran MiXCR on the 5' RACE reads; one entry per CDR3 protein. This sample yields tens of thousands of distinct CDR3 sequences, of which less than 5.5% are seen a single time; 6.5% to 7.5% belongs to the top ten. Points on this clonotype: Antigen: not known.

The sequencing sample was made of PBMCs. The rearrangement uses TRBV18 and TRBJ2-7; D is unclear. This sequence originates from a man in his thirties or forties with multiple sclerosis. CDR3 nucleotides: TGTGCCAGCTCACCGGGGTCGAACTACGAGCAGTACTTC. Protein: CASSPGSNYEQYF. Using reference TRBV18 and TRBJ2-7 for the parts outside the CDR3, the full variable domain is NAGVMQNPRHLVRRRGQEARLRCSPMKGHSHVYWYRQLPEEGLKFMVYLQKENIIDESGMPKERFSAEFPKEGPSILRIQQVVRGDSAAYFCASSPGSNYEQYFGPGTRLTVT.